This passage covers 17 T cell receptor beta chains from one sample sequenced in a study of identical twins. TCRdb reprocessed the 5' RACE reads via MiXCR and lists one record per CDR3 protein. The sample contains some 500,000 distinct CDR3 sequences, approximately 15% of which appear only once. The same sample was also studied in work on yellow fever vaccine responses in identical twins.

The sample was CD4+ T cells sorted from blood. These receptors originate from a woman between 18 and 29 years old in good health.

Concerning this clonotype: At one of its ends the junction is not consistent with the germline gene, which may arise from a read error. The chain couples TRBV20-1 to TRBJ2-5; the D gene is possibly TRBD2 (5 bases). CDR1 is DFQATT, CDR2 SNEGSKA, per germline (reference sequence). The CDR3 sequence is 13 residues long. CDR3 amino acids: CSAREGTRETQYF. The CDR3 DNA follows: TGCAGTGCGAGAGAGGGTACCCGAGAGACCCAGTACTTC.

The rearrangement links TRBV3-1 to TRBJ2-7; 7 positions agree with TRBD2. V dropped 1 base and J dropped 2; count of bases not matched to a gene: 2. Germline V lookup: CDR1 LGHDT, CDR2 YNNKEL (reference sequence). This CDR3 comprises 14 residues. This CDR3 reads CASSQVLAAYEQYF. The CDR3 DNA reads TGTGCCAGCAGCCAAGTGCTAGCGGCCTACGAGCAGTACTTC.

The rearrangement joins TRBV7-9 to TRBJ1-1; 7 positions agree with TRBD1. Germline loops: CDR1 SEHNR, CDR2 FQNEAQ (reference sequence). With V trimmed by 3 bases and J by 6 bases, 10 bases remained unmatched. The CDR3 has 15 residues. The CDR3 coding sequence is TGTGCCAGCAGCTTTAAAGGGGGCGCGGTCCCTGAAGCTTTCTTT. Its protein is CASSFKGGAVPEAFF. Supplemented by reference TRBV7-9 and TRBJ1-1, the full variable domain reads DTGVSQNPRHKITKRGQNVTFRCDPISEHNRLYWYRQTLGQGPEFLTYFQNEAQLEKSRLLSDRFSAERPKGSFSTLEIQRTEQGDSAMYLCASSFKGGAVPEAFFGQGTRLTVV.

Ten or more counts support this clonotype. The rearrangement uses TRBV5-1 and TRBJ2-3; TRBD1 might be the D (5 bases). V lost 3 bases to trimming and J lost 2 bases, with 10 bases between them. There are 14 residues in the CDR3. CDR1 is SGHRS and CDR2 is YFSETQ in the germline V gene. DNA of the CDR3: TGCGCCAGCAGCTCTGGACACTCCACAGATACGCAGTATTTT. Amino acid sequence: CASSSGHSTDTQYF.

This clonotype came up a few times. The chain employs TRBV19 and TRBJ1-5, with D possibly being TRBD1 (6 bases). The CDR3 sequence is 14 residues long. CDR1 LNHDA and CDR2 SQIVND come from the germline V gene (reference sequence). The V and J ends lost 4 bases and 5 bases respectively, with 12 bases between them. The CDR3 spells CASSNLNRDQPQHF. DNA for the CDR3: TGTGCCAGTAGTAACCTCAACAGGGATCAGCCCCAGCATTTT.

The chain recombines TRBV10-3 with TRBJ2-7; no clear D gene. CDR3 length equals 13 residues. Trimming took 8 bases from V and 2 from J, leaving 13 bases between them. CDR1 ENHRY and CDR2 SYGVKD come from the germline V gene. Here the CDR3 DNA reads TGTGCCATCGGTCCCGAAACGGCCTACGAGCAGTACTTC. It encodes CAIGPETAYEQYF.

This clonotype appeared a few times. The gene calls are TRBV19 and TRBJ1-5; TRBD1 matches at 11 bases. Germline CDR1 LNHDA, CDR2 SQIVND (reference sequence). The CDR3 sequence is 15 residues long. The V and J ends lost 5 bases and 5 bases, in that order; junction bases with no gene match: 5. This CDR3 is CASSPEDRGHQPQHF. CDR3 sequence (DNA): TGTGCCAGTAGTCCCGAGGACAGGGGGCATCAGCCCCAGCATTTT.

This clonotype was seen at least ten times. This chain connects TRBV7-2 to TRBJ1-6; TRBD1 agrees at 8 bases. The CDR3 has 14 residues. Germline CDR1 reads SGHTA; CDR2 reads FQGNSA. The J segment lost 9 bases and the V segment lost 6 bases, leaving 7 bases of the junction unmatched. Here the CDR3 DNA reads TGTGCCAGCAGTCAAACAGGGGGGAGTTCACCCCTCCACTTT. This translates into CASSQTGGSSPLHF.

This clonotype was recorded at least ten times. The chain has TRBV2 and TRBJ1-4; D not certain. The germline V gene encodes CDR1 SNHLY and CDR2 FYNNEI. The CDR3 extends over 16 amino acids. The V end lost 1 base, the J end lost 0 bases, and 9 bases lay between the germline ends. The CDR3 here is CASSEETVATNEKLFF. The CDR3 DNA reads as TGTGCCAGCAGTGAAGAAACAGTTGCAACTAATGAAAAACTGTTTTTT.

There are a few counts of this clonotype. V usage is TRBV15 and J usage is TRBJ1-4; the D is unclear. Per the germline V gene, CDR1 is LNHNV and CDR2 is YYDKDF (reference sequence). The V end lost 4 bases, the J end lost 5 bases, and 11 bases lay between the germline ends. The CDR3 loop spans 14 amino acids. DNA of the CDR3: TGTGCCACCAGCACAATTAAAGTCAATGAAAAACTGTTTTTT. It specifies CATSTIKVNEKLFF.

The V and J genes are TRBV6-1 and TRBJ2-3; D may be TRBD1 (6 bases). The ends were cut back, 8 bases at V and 3 bases at J, with 12 bases in the middle. The CDR3 extends over 13 amino acids. Germline CDR1 reads MNHNS; CDR2 reads SASEGT. The CDR3 loop reads CASQRGKTDTQYF. Here the CDR3 DNA reads TGTGCCAGCCAAAGGGGGAAGACAGATACGCAGTATTTT.

This chain connects TRBV20-1 to TRBJ2-1; 13 bases align to TRBD2. V dropped 6 bases and J dropped 0; count of bases not matched to a gene: 5. CDR1 and CDR2 from the germline V gene are DFQATT and SNEGSKA (reference sequence). This CDR3 is 16 amino acids long. For the CDR3, the DNA is TGCAGTGCCCCCCGACTAGCGGGGGGCTCCTACAATGAGCAGTTCTTC. It yields the protein CSAPRLAGGSYNEQFF.

This clonotype was detected only a few times. This chain uses TRBV7-2 with TRBJ2-3; D possibly corresponds to TRBD1 (6 bases). CDR3 size: 15 residues. Deletions cut 6 bases from V and 1 base from J, with 14 bases between. Germline V gene lookup returns CDR1 SGHTA and CDR2 FQGNSA. The CDR3 nucleotides read TGTGCCAGCAGTTTTGGACAGTCCGGCACAGATACGCAGTATTTT. This encodes CASSFGQSGTDTQYF.

The chain recombines TRBV5-1 with TRBJ1-1, with TRBD1 matching over 8 bases. J was trimmed by 7 bases and V by 5 bases; bases with no gene match: 4. Looked up from germline, CDR1 is SGHRS and CDR2 is YFSETQ. CDR3 size: 12 residues. The CDR3 protein is CASSVGQGEAFF. In DNA, the CDR3 is TGCGCCAGCAGTGTTGGACAGGGTGAAGCTTTCTTT.

This clonotype was seen a few times. The chain joins TRBV12-3 or TRBV12-4 to TRBJ2-7; D might be TRBD1 or TRBD2, each matching 5 bases. This CDR3 comprises 13 residues. Trimming removed 5 bases at V and 6 bases at J, with 14 bases between. CDR3 bases: TGTGCCAGCAGTGGGGACCTACAAGGCGAGCAGTACTTC. Its protein is CASSGDLQGEQYF.

V and J are TRBV25-1 and TRBJ2-5; D call uncertain. This CDR3 is built from 11 residues. V shed 4 bases and J shed 5 bases, with 5 bases lying between them. Looked up from germline, CDR1 is MGHDK and CDR2 is SYGVNS. The CDR3 reads CASSALETQYF. DNA for the CDR3: TGTGCCAGCAGTGCCCTCGAGACCCAGTACTTC.

The rearrangement links TRBV7-2 to TRBJ1-1; 7 bases align to TRBD1. CDR3 length equals 15 residues. J was trimmed by 3 bases and V by 0 bases; bases with no gene match: 4. Germline CDR1 is SGHTA and CDR2 is FQGNSA. CDR3 sequence (DNA): TGTGCCAGCAGCTTAGCCAGGGGGGTATACACTGAAGCTTTCTTT. This translates into CASSLARGVYTEAFF.